Given below is one T cell receptor beta chain in context. What this receptor recognizes is not known. Base qualities are not recorded, but no much larger clone differs from it by a single base. The time point tag for this specimen amounts to: cycle 4 day 1 (C4D1), after less than seven weeks of nivolumab. All trial patients had relapsed after autologous stem cell transplantation, with cohorts A, B and C differing in prior brentuximab vedotin exposure. The trial cohort was composed of roughly 60 patients with relapsed/refractory classical Hodgkin lymphoma, for whom complete response, partial response or progressive disease was recorded as best overall response. Trial patients were treated with single-agent nivolumab in the multi-cohort phase II CheckMate 205 trial. Best overall response was determined by an independent review committee according to the 2007 International Working Group response criteria. PBMCs from the trial were collected at three points: immediately before nivolumab initiation (C1D1), and during therapy at cycle 2 day 1 and cycle 4 day 1. After peripheral blood was drawn into 8 mL Vacutainer Cell Preparation Tubes, PBMCs were isolated by centrifugation and then cryopreserved.

Genomic DNA was extracted with the Qiagen DNeasy kit from unsorted PBMCs and from negatively selected CD4+ and CD8+ fractions. Amplification of TCR beta CDR3 regions was done by immunoSEQ multiplex PCR with primers that anneal to V and J segments. A synthetic immune receptor repertoire was used to minimize amplification bias, and remaining bias was computationally removed after sequencing. The authors' analysis ran thus. Custom Python scripts were used to quantify repertoire diversity as the Shannon entropy index. Unsorted, CD4+ and CD8+ repertoires were analyzed separately, except for combined analyses in which CD4+ and CD8+ sequences were merged in silico. Clonal expansion was defined as at least a 2-fold frequency increase after treatment relative to C1D1, with a pseudocount of 0.5 for undetected baseline clones. Clones with 0 or 1 copy at C1D1 were defined as singleton clones, while clones with 2 or more copies were defined as non-singleton clones. Clones expanded in unsorted samples were assigned a CD4+, CD8+ or unknown annotation through matching of protein sequences in sorted samples from the same patient. Diversity changes from C1D1 to C4D1 were tested in paired samples using Wilcoxon tests. TCRdb's version of the immuneACCESS table is confined to in-frame rearrangements and falls short of the full clone set. An unresolved V gene accounts for under half of the shortfall where checked; the remainder is of unknown origin. V, J and clone size were drawn from that table, and D and trimming were deduced from the DNA. The table for this sample lists 20,000 to 25,000 clones; 60% to 80% of them were counted only once. The ten top clones hold about 19% of the sample.

These data come from a study of PD-1 blockade in classical Hodgkin lymphoma (dated by TCRdb to between 2020 and 2021). Describing the broader study: Nivolumab dosing was 3 mg/kg intravenously every 2 weeks, continuing until either disease progression or unacceptable toxicity. A peripheral blood immune signature of response to PD-1 blockade in classical Hodgkin lymphoma was defined using TCR beta sequencing and CyTOF. The paper's findings and limits, for the study overall: Baseline TCR diversity was reported to be lower in newly diagnosed patients than in healthy donors and to be lower still in relapsed/refractory patients. Only a single clinical trial cohort was studied, and what caused the repertoire differences, possibly disease activity or prior therapy, remained undefined. Patients starting nivolumab less than 1 year after ASCT had lower diversity and were excluded from later analyses to avoid confounding by immune reconstitution. Trial patients achieving complete response had baseline diversity similar to newly diagnosed patients, whereas partial responders and progressors had significantly lower diversity. CD4+ but not CD8+ TCR diversity rose significantly by C4D1 (p=0.0027 vs p=0.16), most apparent in complete responders (p=0.02).

A distance of 11 bases separates the germline ends of V and J, which lose 0 bases and 0 bases respectively. From its cysteine to its phenylalanine, the CDR3 spans 16 amino acids. Of all the DNA, just the CDR3 is kept, 48 bases in frame from base 1. The germline V gene sets CDR1 to SNHLY and CDR2 to FYNNEI. The sample consisted of peripheral blood mononuclear cells (PBMCs), taken before the fourth cycle of nivolumab. The rearrangement combines TRBV2 with TRBJ1-1, with the D gene call left open. The receptor was derived from a human donor with classical Hodgkin lymphoma. The CDR3 region has the sequence CASSEAKPKMNTEAFF. Read as DNA, the sequence is TGTGCCAGCAGTGAAGCGAAACCTAAAATGAACACTGAAGCTTTCTTT. Here the CDR3 is joined to the reference TRBV2 and TRBJ1-1 genes, and the full variable domain is: EPEVTQTPSHQVTQMGQEVILRCVPISNHLYFYWYRQILGQKVEFLVSFYNNEISEKSEIFDDQFSVERPDGSNFTLKIRSTKLEDSAMYFCASSEAKPKMNTEAFFGQGTRLTVV.